The present TCR beta chain was sequenced within a study of vaccination effects on CD4 cells after COVID-19 (dated by TCRdb to between 2021 and 2024). About the study as a whole: To identify antigen-specific CD4+ T cell clonotypes by their expansion, the ViraFEST assay first stimulated PBMC with viral peptide pools and then applied TCR sequencing. The Oncomine TCR Beta short-read assay on an Illumina iSeq 100 was used to sequence cultures from other donors in the study. Altogether, around eleven COVID-19 convalescent patients and several SARS-CoV-2-naive healthy vaccine recipients made up the full study. Over 1.5 million PBMC per well were cultured with 9 to 10 ug/ml peptides in IMDM containing 5% human AB serum, approximately 10 IU/ml IL-2 and gentamicin. Post-vaccine samples across the study were collected a median of 72 days after the second dose, with a range of 14 to 241. Three convalescent patients were sampled early (day +14) and late (day +241, +227, +161 respectively) after vaccination. The study compared SARS-CoV-2 spike-specific CD4+ TCR repertoires before and after mRNA vaccination in COVID-19 convalescent patients and infection-naive vaccine recipients.

This clone has more than one count but fewer than ten. No antigen is known for it. No much larger clone is present one base from it, and per-base qualities are unavailable. The library was made by the immunoSEQ multiplex PCR assay. DNA from the cultured, isolated CD4+ T cells was subjected to TCR beta CDR3 sequencing. Regarding the original processing steps: The analysis removed non-productive TCR sequences, trimmed reads to the CDR3 region, and retained only CDR3s that were 7 or more amino acids long. The MANAFEST web app was used to identify antigen-specific clonotypes by comparing expansion in peptide wells with expansion in reference cultures. To be called positive, a clone needed expansion at FDR<0.05 compared with the reference and with all other wells, an odds ratio greater than 5, and a frequency greater than 0.1% in two replicate wells. Cross-reactive clonotypes were defined as significantly expanded in SARS-CoV-2 spike wells and in at least one common cold coronavirus spike condition. Using the stringdist R package, CDR3 similarity was measured by Levenshtein distance, and unrooted trees were constructed with ape in R 3.6.1. Not all clones reach the TCRdb copy of this immuneACCESS table, which keeps in-frame sequences only. Checked studies attribute under half of the gap to unresolved V genes and leave the rest unexplained. The V and J calls and clone size come from that table; D and trimming were worked out from the DNA. The sample yields roughly 51,000 clones; around 70% were counted once. The top ten hold around 5% of the sample.

After less than 13 days of culture, CD4+ T cells were isolated with the EasySep CD4+ T cell isolation kit. PCR-confirmed SARS-CoV-2 infection had occurred in convalescent patients between March and December 2020, before the Alpha, Beta and Delta variants emerged in the United States. Two doses of either the BNT162b2 or the mRNA-1273 mRNA SARS-CoV-2 vaccine were administered to participants. Half of the culture medium was replaced with fresh IL-2-containing medium on days 3 and 7. Each peptide stimulation condition was cultured in triplicate wells unless otherwise noted. Using Ficoll-Paque Plus gradient centrifugation, PBMC were separated from whole blood and then either used fresh or cryopreserved at -140C. Genomic DNA was extracted from cultured CD4+ T cells with the QIAamp micro DNA kit. Paper-wide results and their limitations: Clones induced by infection and clones induced by vaccination both contracted markedly at late timepoints after vaccination, which fits with T cell responses waning over time. For convalescent patients, new clones induced by the vaccine made up most of the post-vaccine spike-reactive repertoire, and these new clones were largely distinct from the clones induced by infection. The study was limited by a small number of convalescent patients and lacked early post-infection timepoints.

CDR1 and CDR2, looked up from the germline V gene, are SGHRS and YFSETQ. V is cut by 0 bases and J by 6 bases, and the space between the germline ends is 7 bases. The CDR3 holds 14 amino acids from the cysteine to the phenylalanine. Solely the CDR3 DNA is kept, with 42 bases framed from the first base. The V and J segments used are TRBV5-1 and TRBJ1-6; a weak D assignment points to TRBD1 (5 bases agree). The receptor's source is a human donor who had a prior SARS-CoV-2 infection. This specimen was CD4+ T cells from PBMCs cultured without peptide, taken after COVID-19 vaccination. The DNA reads as follows: TGCGCCAGCAGCTTGGCCGGGGGTAATTCACCCCTCCACTTT. Translated, this is CASSLAGGNSPLHF.